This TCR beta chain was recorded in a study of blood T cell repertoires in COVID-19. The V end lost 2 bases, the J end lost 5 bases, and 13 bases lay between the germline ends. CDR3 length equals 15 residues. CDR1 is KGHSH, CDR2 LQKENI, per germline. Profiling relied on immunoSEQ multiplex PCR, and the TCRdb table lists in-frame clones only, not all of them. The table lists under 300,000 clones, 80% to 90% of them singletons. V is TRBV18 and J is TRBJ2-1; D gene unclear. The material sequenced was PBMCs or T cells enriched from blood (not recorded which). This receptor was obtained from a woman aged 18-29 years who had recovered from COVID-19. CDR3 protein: CASSPRLTTHNEQFF. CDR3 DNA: TGTGCCAGCTCACCAAGGCTAACTACCCACAATGAGCAGTTCTTC.